Included here is one T cell receptor (beta chain) sequence, with context. The sample originates from a study of blood T cell repertoires in COVID-19. Looked up from germline, CDR1 is SGHRS and CDR2 is YFSETQ. Trimming stripped 6 bases from V and 5 bases from J, with 11 bases between. This CDR3 comprises 13 residues. Profiling relied on immunoSEQ multiplex PCR, and the TCRdb table lists in-frame clones only, not all of them. This sample has tens of thousands of clones, with about 88% found just once. The sample was peripheral blood. The genes are TRBV5-1 and TRBJ2-2; D gene uncertain. This receptor was obtained from a man at least 80 years old with active or convalescent COVID-19. CDR3 region: CASIPVGTGELFF. CDR3 nucleotide sequence: TGCGCCAGCATCCCGGTCGGGACCGGGGAGCTGTTTTTT. The complete variable domain, with remaining parts taken from reference TRBV5-1 and TRBJ2-2, reads KAGVTQTPRYLIKTRGQQVTLSCSPISGHRSVSWYQQTPGQGLQFLFEYFSETQRNKGNFPGRFSGRQFSNSRSEMNVSTLELGDSALYLCASIPVGTGELFFGEGSRLTVL.